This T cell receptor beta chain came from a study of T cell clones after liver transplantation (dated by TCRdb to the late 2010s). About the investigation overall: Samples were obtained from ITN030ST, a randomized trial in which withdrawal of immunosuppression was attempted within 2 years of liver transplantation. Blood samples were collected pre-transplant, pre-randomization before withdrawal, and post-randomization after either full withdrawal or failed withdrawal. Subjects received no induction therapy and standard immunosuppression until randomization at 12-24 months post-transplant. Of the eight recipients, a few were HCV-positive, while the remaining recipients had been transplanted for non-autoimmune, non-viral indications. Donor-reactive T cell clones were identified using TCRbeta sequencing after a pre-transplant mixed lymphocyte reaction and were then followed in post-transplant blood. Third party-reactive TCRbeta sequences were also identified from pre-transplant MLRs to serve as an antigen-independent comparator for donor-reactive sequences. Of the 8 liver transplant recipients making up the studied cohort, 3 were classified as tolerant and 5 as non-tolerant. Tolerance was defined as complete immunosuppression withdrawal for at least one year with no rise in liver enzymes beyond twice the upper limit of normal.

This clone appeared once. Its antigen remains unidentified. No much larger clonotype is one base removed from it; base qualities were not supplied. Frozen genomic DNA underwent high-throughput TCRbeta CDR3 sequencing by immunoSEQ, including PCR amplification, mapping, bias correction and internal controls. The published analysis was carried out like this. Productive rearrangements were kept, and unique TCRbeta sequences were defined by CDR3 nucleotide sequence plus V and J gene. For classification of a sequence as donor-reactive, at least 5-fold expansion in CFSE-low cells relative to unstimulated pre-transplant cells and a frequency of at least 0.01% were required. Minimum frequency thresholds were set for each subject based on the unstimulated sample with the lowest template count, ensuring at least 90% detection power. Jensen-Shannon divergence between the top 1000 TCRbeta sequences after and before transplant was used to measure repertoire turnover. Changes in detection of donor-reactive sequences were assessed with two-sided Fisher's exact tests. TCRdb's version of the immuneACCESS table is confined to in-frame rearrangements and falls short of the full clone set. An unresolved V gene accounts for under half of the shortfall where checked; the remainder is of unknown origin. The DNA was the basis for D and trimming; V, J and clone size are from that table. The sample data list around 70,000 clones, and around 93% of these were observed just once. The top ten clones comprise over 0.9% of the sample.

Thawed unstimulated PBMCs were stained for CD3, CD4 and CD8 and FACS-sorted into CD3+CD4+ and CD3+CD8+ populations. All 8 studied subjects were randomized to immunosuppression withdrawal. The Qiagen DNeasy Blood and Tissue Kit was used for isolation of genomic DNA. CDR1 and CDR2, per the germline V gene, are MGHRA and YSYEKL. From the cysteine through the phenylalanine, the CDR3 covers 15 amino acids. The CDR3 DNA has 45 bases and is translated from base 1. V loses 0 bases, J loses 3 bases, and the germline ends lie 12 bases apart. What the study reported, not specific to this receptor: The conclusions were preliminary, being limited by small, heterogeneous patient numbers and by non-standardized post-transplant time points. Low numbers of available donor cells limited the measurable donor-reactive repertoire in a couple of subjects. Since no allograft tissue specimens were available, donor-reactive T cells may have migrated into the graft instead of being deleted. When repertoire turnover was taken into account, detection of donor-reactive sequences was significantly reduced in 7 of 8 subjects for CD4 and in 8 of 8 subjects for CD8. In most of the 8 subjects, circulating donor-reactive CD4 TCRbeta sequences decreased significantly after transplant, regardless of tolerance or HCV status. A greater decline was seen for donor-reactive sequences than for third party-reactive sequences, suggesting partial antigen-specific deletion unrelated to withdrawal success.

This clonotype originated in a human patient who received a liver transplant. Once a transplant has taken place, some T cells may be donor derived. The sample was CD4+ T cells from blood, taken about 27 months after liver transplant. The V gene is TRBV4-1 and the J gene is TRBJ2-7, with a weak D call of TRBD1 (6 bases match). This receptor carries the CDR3 CASSQEPRGYYEQYF. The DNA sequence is TGCGCCAGCAGCCAAGAACCCAGGGGATACTACGAGCAGTACTTC.